This paragraph reports one TCR beta chain. Its specific antigen is unknown. No quality values exist for individual bases; no much larger clone is one base distant. This entry is derived from a study of shared clonotypes between healthy human individuals (dated by TCRdb to 2018 to 2020). Study-level background: Two women and a few men aged 18 to 49 years were included in the cohort. Between about 0.85 and 9.5 billion PBMCs per donor were obtained by leukapheresis. Libraries were prepared and TCR repertoires were sequenced by different laboratories using diverse techniques, in order to increase sequencing depth and limit assay-specific biases. Per donor, three plates each were used for CD4 naive and CD4 memory, two for CD8 naive, and one for CD8 memory. To estimate repertoire size and how much clonotype sharing occurs between individuals, the study deeply sequenced the blood TCR repertoires of five healthy adults.

The donors were healthy, HIV-negative adults with no recently reported acute infections or vaccinations. Every donor was a Caucasian adult residing in Nashville, Tennessee, USA. CD8 memory samples combined magnetically selected CD45RO+ cells with CCR7-negative CD45RA+ effector memory (TemRA) cells. Blood was obtained by leukapheresis, after which PBMCs were separated by Ficoll-Histopaque density gradient centrifugation and cryopreserved in liquid nitrogen vapor phase. Analytical flow cytometry was used to check the purity and quantity of each magnetically sorted T cell population. From each sorted fraction, genomic DNA was isolated and quantified by UV absorbance on a Nanodrop 2000c. The germline ends are 10 bases apart after V is trimmed by 7 bases and J by 0 bases. Including the terminal cysteine and phenylalanine, the CDR3 comprises 12 residues. Only CDR3 DNA remains: 36 bases, in frame from the first base. The germline V gene supplies CDR1 SQVTM and CDR2 ANQGSEA.

Using the deep immunoSEQ assay, multiplex PCR amplified TCR CDR3 regions from genomic DNA. Genomic DNA extracted from each cell subset was distributed evenly over all wells of several immunoSEQ 96-well plates, and each plate served as one replicate. For sorted subsets, roughly 0.2 ug genomic DNA, equal to tens of thousands of T cell genomes, was loaded into each replicate PCR. Purified libraries were quantified with a Qubit 3.0 fluorometer, sized on a Bioanalyzer 2100, and re-quantified with the KAPA Library Quantification kit. Each immunoSEQ 96-well plate was sequenced on its own single-read 150-cycle Illumina NextSeq 550 flow cell. Regarding the original processing steps: Because the immunoSEQ output held only junctional sequences and lacked quality scores, the filtering could not match the filtering applied to full-length reads. Sequences were annotated with PyIR, a Python wrapper for IgBLAST v1.9, using IMGT germline references to assign V/J genes and CDR3. Reads with weak V/J assignments (E-value above 1e-6), missing CDR3, stop codons, out-of-frame junctions, or ambiguous translated residues were removed. V3J clonotypes were defined as sequences sharing the same inferred V gene, J gene, and CDR3 amino acid sequence. The percentage overlap between two repertoires was calculated by dividing the number of shared unique clonotypes by the size of the smaller repertoire. Repertoire richness was assessed with RTK rarefaction, the Chao1 estimator, and Recon v2.1 estimates of unobserved clonotypes. Generation probabilities were computed with OLGA for all TCRbeta clonotypes obtained by the gDNA method from a handful of donors. Drawn from immuneACCESS, this table holds only the in-frame rearrangements with V and J called that TCRdb kept. Clones are partly lost; checked studies trace under half to an unresolved V gene and leave the rest unexplained. Clone size and V and J calls were adopted from that table, with D and trimming inferred from the DNA. Within this sample are about 95,000 clones, with less than 80% of them counted one time only. The leading ten clones occupy over 35% of the sample.

What the study reported, not specific to this receptor: Incomplete sequencing was indicated by rarefaction of sorted-subset datasets, despite the large sequencing depth. Across a handful of donors, 4.5% to 6.5% of naive CD4, roughly 3.4% of naive CD8, about 2.3% of memory CD4, and about 0.4% of memory CD8 clonotypes were shared. Pairwise subsampling indicated that sequencing depth was expected to affect the degree of clonotype sharing among donors. Clonotypes shared by all four sorted-subset donors showed higher generation probabilities than non-shared clonotypes. Estimated clonotype richness was generally larger for naive than for memory subsets. Only blood was sampled, and tissue TCR repertoires likely differ from those in blood. Because the study included only a small number of donors, the genetic and exposure-history diversity represented was limited.

The clonotype originates from a man aged 25 to 40 in good health. The sample taken for sequencing was memory CD8+ T cells sorted from blood. Per the publication, the cell subset or site label means: CD45RO+ cells pooled with CCR7-negative TemRA cells. The sequence links TRBV29-1 to TRBJ2-7; a tentative D match to TRBD2 spans 5 bases. CDR3 sequence: CSAMTNSYEQYF. The nucleotide sequence reads TGCAGCGCCATGACTAACTCCTACGAGCAGTACTTC.